This T cell receptor (beta chain) derives from a study of blood T cell repertoires in COVID-19. The overall study: Italy, Spain and the United States were the sources of the convalescent and acute COVID-19 samples. In each case, the material was cDNA or gDNA derived from T cells, B-cell-depleted T cells, or PBMCs.

From germline, CDR1 is SGHRS and CDR2 YFSETQ. This CDR3 spans 14 amino acids. V lost 4 bases and J 1 base, leaving 8 bases between the germline ends. Per the original data handling: Scientists estimated how many nucleated cells there were by amplifying reference gene primers. The table came from immunoSEQ multiplex PCR; TCRdb's copy has only in-frame clones and leaves some out. V, J and clone size are taken as reported in that table, and D and trimming were inferred from the DNA itself. The table has approximately 300,000 clones, around 83% seen once. The V gene is TRBV5-1, the J gene TRBJ2-2; D might be TRBD2 (5 bases). This receptor was taken from a woman between 50 and 59 years old with acute or convalescent COVID-19. Sequencing input: peripheral blood. The CDR3 here is CASSIGLNTGELFF. Written as DNA, the CDR3 is TGCGCCAGCAGCATCGGACTGAACACCGGGGAGCTGTTTTTT.